The 15 T cell receptor beta chains listed next were all sequenced from one sample in a study of cytomegalovirus exposure and HLA in healthy donors. The protocol was immunoSEQ multiplex PCR, while the TCRdb copy is restricted to in-frame clones and leaves out a portion. The sample holds roughly 56,000 clones, 93% seen once. Sequencing was performed on PBMCs. Receptors were obtained from a woman between 18 and 29 years old in good health and CMV-seropositive.

The genes are TRBV11-1 and TRBJ2-3; 9 bases line up with TRBD1. J gave up 1 base and V 7 bases, and 18 bases lay outside the gene matches. This CDR3 spans 19 amino acids. The germline V gene encodes CDR1 SGHAT and CDR2 FQDESV (reference sequence). This CDR3 reads CASTPLDPNRGPGTDTQYF. CDR3 sequence (DNA): TGTGCCAGCACCCCCCTCGATCCGAACAGGGGGCCCGGCACAGATACGCAGTATTTT.

The chain has TRBV19 and TRBJ1-2; 8 bases align to TRBD1. V lost 6 bases and J lost 8; bases outside the gene matches: 5. CDR1 is LNHDA, CDR2 SQIVND, per germline (reference sequence). This CDR3 comprises 12 residues. CDR3 sequence (DNA): TGTGCCAGTAGCGGGACAGGTCCCGGCTACACCTTC. As protein: CASSGTGPGYTF.

The chain recombines TRBV10-2 with TRBJ1-2; 7 nucleotides match TRBD1. Per the germline V gene, CDR1 is WSHSY and CDR2 is SAAADI. V lost 5 bases and J lost 8; bases outside the gene matches: 8. The length of the CDR3 is 13 residues. DNA of the CDR3: TGCGCCAGCAGTCCCGGGACAGCAGGCGGCTACACCTTC. It yields the protein CASSPGTAGGYTF.

The J gene is TRBJ2-1, the V gene TRBV4-3; 12 positions match TRBD2. V gave up 4 bases and J gave up 2 bases; unmatched junction bases: 3. Germline values: CDR1 LGHNA, CDR2 YSLEER. This CDR3 is built from 16 residues. For the CDR3, the DNA is TGCGCCAGCAGCCCCCGACTAGCGGGGGCCTACAATGAGCAGTTCTTC. Translation: CASSPRLAGAYNEQFF.

This sequence joins TRBV7-6 and TRBJ2-7, with 7 bases lining up with TRBD1. Germline loops: CDR1 SGHVS, CDR2 FNYEAQ. V lost 5 bases, J lost 1 base, and 14 bases stayed unmatched. The CDR3 covers 17 residues. CDR3 DNA: TGTGCCAGCAGCCCAAGGGGGCAGGGGCAGACGTCCTACGAGCAGTACTTC. Protein sequence: CASSPRGQGQTSYEQYF.

This sequence joins TRBV9 and TRBJ1-1; D not resolved. Germline assignment: CDR1 SGDLS and CDR2 YYNGEE. This CDR3 has 17 residues. Trimming shortened V by 0 bases and J by 0 bases, and 15 bases separated the two germline ends. The CDR3 nucleotides read TGTGCCAGCAGCGTAGGCTCCACAGCCTCAATGAACACTGAAGCTTTCTTT. It is translated as CASSVGSTASMNTEAFF.

Here the CDR3 reads CASRTGLTDTQYF. CDR3 sequence (DNA): TGTGCCAGCCGGACAGGACTCACAGATACGCAGTATTTT. The chain employs TRBV5-4 and TRBJ2-3; 7 positions match TRBD1. Germline V gene sequence: CDR1 SGHNT, CDR2 YYREEE (reference sequence). V lost 7 bases and J lost 2; bases outside the gene matches: 4. The CDR3 is made up of 13 amino acids.

The chain carries TRBV25-1 and TRBJ2-2, with TRBD1 as a possible D gene (6 bases). The CDR3 totals 16 residues. Per the germline V gene, CDR1 is MGHDK and CDR2 is SYGVNS. V was cut by 9 bases and J by 4 bases, with 21 bases left in between. CDR3 nucleotides: TGTGCCAGTAGGGAAAATAACAGGGCTTTCACCGGGGAGCTGTTTTTT. Protein product: CASRENNRAFTGELFF.

The rearrangement links TRBV7-9 to TRBJ2-7; 10 bases match TRBD2. Trimming took 4 bases from V and 0 from J; bases not matched to a gene: 9. Germline V gives CDR1 SEHNR, CDR2 FQNEAQ (reference sequence). This CDR3 is 17 amino acids long. This CDR3 is CASSSSGGVFLSYEQYF. The CDR3 coding sequence is TGTGCCAGCAGCTCGAGCGGGGGGGTTTTCCTCTCCTACGAGCAGTACTTC.

This clone is a singleton in its sample. The junction departs from the called germline gene at one end, perhaps through a read error. The chain couples TRBV7-2 to TRBJ1-3; TRBD1 is a possible D gene (5 bases). In germline, CDR1 is SGHTA, CDR2 FQGNSA. The CDR3 loop spans 10 amino acids. CDR3 region: CASRLREGNF. In nucleotides, the CDR3 is TGTGCCAGCAGACTCAGGGAAGGCAATTTT.

V gene TRBV2 combines with J gene TRBJ2-1; 11 bases align to TRBD2. Germline values: CDR1 SNHLY, CDR2 FYNNEI. V trimming: 6 bases; J trimming: 8 bases; junction bases outside the gene matches: 9. The CDR3 totals 15 residues. CDR3 DNA: TGTGCCAGCAGACCCACTAGCGGGGGACGGGATGAGCAGTTCTTC. It codes for CASRPTSGGRDEQFF.

Here the CDR3 reads CASGRGPAEKLFF. CDR3 sequence (DNA): TGTGCCAGCGGCAGGGGTCCTGCTGAAAAACTGTTTTTT. This rearrangement joins TRBV28 to TRBJ1-4, with D possibly TRBD1 on 6 matching bases. Trimming stripped 8 bases from V and 7 bases from J, with 14 bases between. CDR1 and CDR2 (germline): MDHEN, SYDVKM. The CDR3 has 13 residues.

The chain recombines TRBV4-3 with TRBJ2-1, with 9 bases aligning to TRBD1. Germline-derived CDR1 and CDR2 are LGHNA and YSLEER. This CDR3 spans 14 amino acids. V dropped 4 bases and J dropped 7; count of bases not matched to a gene: 5. CDR3: CASSPGTGRNEQFF. DNA of the CDR3: TGCGCCAGCAGCCCCGGGACAGGGCGAAATGAGCAGTTCTTC.

The chain employs TRBV6-5 and TRBJ2-7; D is perhaps TRBD1 (6 bases). Between the trimmed V and J ends, which lost 2 bases and 3 bases, there was a span of 11 bases. CDR3 length equals 14 residues. From germline, CDR1 is MNHEY and CDR2 SVGAGI. The CDR3 loop is CASSYLAGDYEQYF. Here the CDR3 DNA reads TGTGCCAGCAGTTACCTAGCAGGGGACTACGAGCAGTACTTC.

The chain recombines TRBV27 with TRBJ2-5; 7 bases line up with TRBD2. V dropped 2 bases and J dropped 1; count of bases not matched to a gene: 10. This CDR3 is 17 amino acids long. CDR1 MNHEY and CDR2 SMNVEV come from the germline V gene (reference sequence). The CDR3 region has the DNA TGTGCCAGCAGTTTAGGAAGTAGAGCGGGGTCCCAAGAGACCCAGTACTTC. Translated: CASSLGSRAGSQETQYF.